This T cell receptor (beta chain) was obtained from a study of cytomegalovirus exposure and HLA in healthy donors. Broader study findings: An analysis that was carried out later associated 15,000 to 20,000 TCR beta sequences with HLA alleles at 0.05 false discovery rate. The listing of 150 to 200 TCR beta chains classed them as cytomegalovirus-associated.

On this clone: Its target is not known. One end of the junction is discordant with germline, which a read error may explain.

The CDR3 has 15 residues. Germline V lookup: CDR1 LNHDA, CDR2 SQIVND (reference sequence). Vbeta (60) and Jbeta (13) primers were used in the PCR. The table came from immunoSEQ multiplex PCR; TCRdb's copy has only in-frame clones and leaves some out. The repertoire consists of around 92,000 clones, with around 86% occurring once and the leading ten covering approximately 4%. This sequence originates from a female donor in good health and CMV-seropositive. The sequenced sample was PBMCs. The rearrangement links TRBV19 to TRBJ1-1; the match to TRBD1 covers 7 bases. The CDR3, as DNA: TGTTCCAGTAGTATAGACGGGACAGCGAACACTGAAGCTTTCTTT. Translation: CSSSIDGTANTEAFF.